The 20 T cell receptor beta chains below come from one sample, sequenced in a study of human T cells and chemical hapten exposure. The time point here: pre-sensitization, week 0. Regarding treatment: therapeutic diphenylcyclopropenone sensitization with weekly scalp DPC. A single record per CDR3 protein comes from TCRdb applying MiXCR to the RACE reads. The table has 300,000 to 400,000 distinct CDR3 sequences, 5.1% seen once; the top ten hold 2.6%. This specimen consisted of whole blood, obtained in connection with sensitization to the hapten diphenylcyclopropenone (DPC). The source of these receptors is a woman in her fifties or sixties with alopecia areata. Some clones in this sample may be carry-over from other donors' samples.

This clonotype was seen repeatedly, ten times or more. The chain joins TRBV10-3 to TRBJ2-7, with no clear D. V lost 5 bases and J lost 0, with 2 bases in between. Germline V gene data show CDR1 as ENHRY and CDR2 as SYGVKD. This CDR3 comprises 11 residues. DNA for the CDR3: TGTGCCATCAGTAACTCCTACGAGCAGTACTTC. It codes for CAISNSYEQYF.

A few counts support this clonotype. The CDR3 coding sequence is TGTGCCAGCAGAGACAGGGGCATCGAAAAACTGTTTTTT. Its translation is CASRDRGIEKLFF. The chain recombines TRBV3-1 with TRBJ1-4, with TRBD1 matching 8 bases. The CDR3 totals 13 residues. CDR1 and CDR2 (germline): LGHDT, YNNKEL (reference sequence). Germline trimming cut 6 bases from V and 8 bases from J; bases unmatched to any gene: 5.

The genes are TRBV6-5 and TRBJ1-5; no clear D. The CDR3 runs to 12 residues. Germline V lookup: CDR1 MNHEY, CDR2 SVGAGI. The V end lost 2 bases, the J end lost 3 bases, and 2 bases lay between the germline ends. Written as DNA, the CDR3 is TGTGCCAGCAGTTACCACAATCAGCCCCAGCATTTT. Protein: CASSYHNQPQHF.

The sample holds many counts of this clonotype. The rearrangement uses TRBV9 and TRBJ1-2, with D maybe TRBD1 (5 bases). The CDR3 has 15 amino acids. The V end was cut by 6 bases, the J end by 4 bases, with 19 bases between. Germline-derived CDR1 and CDR2 are SGDLS and YYNGEE. The CDR3 protein is CASTRQSPPVYGYTF. CDR3 in DNA: TGTGCCAGCACCAGACAGAGCCCACCCGTCTATGGCTACACCTTC.

In this sample, this clonotype turned up many times. This chain uses TRBV24-1 with TRBJ2-7, with TRBD2 matching 8 bases. CDR1 and CDR2 from the germline V gene are KGHDR and SFDVKD. The CDR3 loop spans 14 amino acids. The J segment lost 1 base and the V segment lost 5 bases, leaving 3 bases of the junction unmatched. As DNA, the CDR3 is TGTGCCACCAGTGTAAGCGGGGGTTCCTACGAGCAGTACTTC. Its protein is CATSVSGGSYEQYF.

The table lists this clonotype with many counts. This CDR3 reads CATSDSGQGTDTQYF. For the CDR3, the DNA is TGTGCCACCAGTGACTCAGGACAGGGAACAGATACGCAGTATTTT. V and J are TRBV24-1 and TRBJ2-3, with 8 positions matching TRBD1. J gave up 3 bases and V 4 bases, and 5 bases lay outside the gene matches. The CDR3 sequence is 15 residues long. Germline CDR1 and CDR2: KGHDR and SFDVKD.

The chain combines TRBV7-6 with TRBJ2-1; 10 bases fit TRBD1. Per germline, CDR1 SGHVS and CDR2 FNYEAQ. The CDR3 has 13 amino acids. V trimming: 5 bases; J trimming: 8 bases; junction bases outside the gene matches: 3. CDR3 in amino acids: CASSGGQGYEQFF. For the CDR3, the DNA is TGTGCCAGCAGCGGGGGACAGGGGTATGAGCAGTTCTTC.

This clonotype was seen ten or more times. This rearrangement joins TRBV12-5 to TRBJ2-5; D is possibly TRBD2 (5 bases). Looked up from germline, CDR1 is LGHNT and CDR2 is FRNRAP. The CDR3 is 13 amino acids. V was clipped by 7 bases and J by 2 bases, with 11 bases between them. DNA for the CDR3: TGTGCTAGTGCTAGAGCGGATCAAGAGACCCAGTACTTC. This codes for CASARADQETQYF.

The chain has TRBV20-1 and TRBJ1-5, with D uncertain. Germline V gives CDR1 DFQATT, CDR2 SNEGSKA (reference sequence). This CDR3 has 15 amino acids. Trimming took off 5 bases at V and 0 bases at J, with 14 bases between the two ends. In nucleotides, the CDR3 is TGCAGTGCTGTGCCGGACCACTATAGCAATCAGCCCCAGCATTTT. It specifies CSAVPDHYSNQPQHF.

This clonotype was recorded at least ten times. The genes are TRBV6-5 and TRBJ2-1; TRBD1 might be the D (5 bases). Trimming removed 2 bases at V and 0 bases at J, with 29 bases between. The CDR3 contains 22 residues. Germline-derived CDR1 and CDR2 are MNHEY and SVGAGI. The CDR3 here is CASSYAAGLNDRSPSSYNEQFF. The CDR3, as DNA: TGTGCCAGCAGTTACGCGGCAGGGCTCAATGATCGTTCTCCTAGCTCCTACAATGAGCAGTTCTTC.

The chain couples TRBV30 to TRBJ1-6, with 11 positions matching TRBD1. The length of the CDR3 is 15 residues. The germline CDR1 and CDR2 sequences are GTSNPN and SVGIG (reference sequence). The V and J ends lost 4 bases and 9 bases, in that order; junction bases with no gene match: 8. In nucleotides, the CDR3 is TGTGCCTGGACGGGCGGGACAGGGGGTAGTTCACCCCTCCACTTT. It yields the protein CAWTGGTGGSSPLHF.

Only a few counts were recorded for this clonotype. This rearrangement joins TRBV7-2 to TRBJ2-1; either TRBD1 or TRBD2 may fit D (6 bases each). The V end lost 1 base, the J end lost 3 bases, and 10 bases lay between the germline ends. Per germline, CDR1 SGHTA and CDR2 FQGNSA. There are 15 residues in the CDR3. The CDR3 nucleotides read TGTGCCAGCAGCTTAGAACAGGGAGGCTACAATGAGCAGTTCTTC. This gives the protein CASSLEQGGYNEQFF.

This clonotype was picked up many times. The chain uses TRBV3-1 and TRBJ2-4; D remains unclear. Germline V gene sequence: CDR1 LGHDT, CDR2 YNNKEL (reference sequence). The V and J ends lost 3 bases and 7 bases respectively, with 10 bases between them. This CDR3 spans 13 amino acids. CDR3 sequence (DNA): TGTGCCAGCAGCCAGTCCCGAATGAACATTCAGTACTTC. This gives the protein CASSQSRMNIQYF.

This clonotype was counted many times. The rearrangement joins TRBV9 to TRBJ1-6, with TRBD1 matching over 9 bases. The germline V gene encodes CDR1 SGDLS and CDR2 YYNGEE. J lost 5 bases, V lost 4 bases, and 4 bases had no gene match. The CDR3 is 15 amino acids. The chain's CDR3 is CASSPGTGNNSPLHF. In DNA, the CDR3 is TGTGCCAGCAGCCCCGGGACAGGGAATAATTCACCCCTCCACTTT.

This clonotype was recorded at least ten times. V gene TRBV29-1 combines with J gene TRBJ2-7; no firm D call. From germline, CDR1 is SQVTM and CDR2 ANQGSEA. The CDR3 runs to 10 residues. Trimming removed 4 bases at V and 4 bases at J, with 5 bases between. The CDR3 protein is CSVGGYEQYF. CDR3 nucleotides: TGCAGCGTTGGAGGTTACGAGCAGTACTTC.

This clonotype was seen a handful of times. The chain employs TRBV19 and TRBJ1-2, with TRBD1 as a possible D gene (5 bases). The V end lost 7 bases, the J end lost 5 bases, and 17 bases lay between the germline ends. This CDR3 has 14 amino acids. Germline CDR1 is LNHDA and CDR2 is SQIVND (reference sequence). The CDR3 is CASTPGGSVYGYTF. The CDR3 coding sequence is TGTGCCAGTACCCCTGGGGGGTCAGTGTATGGCTACACCTTC.

This clonotype occurred many times. The chain recombines TRBV29-1 with TRBJ1-1; a weak D match, TRBD1 (5 bases). Germline CDR1 is SQVTM and CDR2 is ANQGSEA. Deletions cut 4 bases from V and 0 bases from J, with 9 bases between. The CDR3 is 13 amino acids. CDR3 sequence reads: CSVAAGMNTEAFF. In DNA, the CDR3 is TGCAGCGTTGCGGCAGGGATGAACACTGAAGCTTTCTTT.

The chain couples TRBV5-1 to TRBJ1-1, with TRBD1 identical over 9 bases. Trimming at V came to 2 bases and at J to 4 bases, leaving 6 bases not matched to a gene. Germline CDR1 and CDR2: SGHRS and YFSETQ. The CDR3 consists of 15 residues. The CDR3 region is CASSFRTGDGTEAFF. Written as DNA, the CDR3 is TGCGCCAGCAGCTTCCGGACAGGGGATGGCACTGAAGCTTTCTTT.

This clonotype came up many times. The rearrangement links TRBV30 to TRBJ1-1; D unresolved. The CDR3 covers 13 residues. Per the germline V gene, CDR1 is GTSNPN and CDR2 is SVGIG (reference sequence). V lost 5 bases, J lost 5 bases, and 15 bases lay in between. The CDR3 DNA is TGTGCCTGGGGTAGTCCGGGTGAGACTGAAGCTTTCTTT. It is translated as CAWGSPGETEAFF.

This sequence joins TRBV18 and TRBJ2-3; D may be TRBD2 (5 bases). V was shortened by 0 bases and J by 3 bases, with 16 bases between the two germline ends. This CDR3 has 17 residues. In germline, CDR1 is KGHSH, CDR2 LQKENI. This chain's CDR3 is CASSPPGRPLITDTQYF. The CDR3 DNA is TGTGCCAGCTCACCACCGGGGAGACCGTTGATAACAGATACGCAGTATTTT.